Following are 13 T cell receptor beta chains from one sample sequenced in a study of blood T cell repertoires in COVID-19. Produced via immunoSEQ multiplex PCR; TCRdb's table is partial and in-frame only. The sample lists more than 250,000 clones, roughly nine tenths occurring once. Sequences were obtained from peripheral blood. The receptors originated from a man younger than 35 who had recovered from COVID-19.

The V call is TRBV6-2 or TRBV6-3, the J call TRBJ2-4; D call uncertain. V was trimmed by 4 bases and J by 2 bases, leaving 6 bases between them. Germline V lookup: CDR1 MNHEY, CDR2 SVGEGT. There are 13 residues in the CDR3. The CDR3 region is CASSWASKNIQYF. In nucleotides, the CDR3 is TGTGCCAGCAGTTGGGCTTCCAAAAACATTCAGTACTTC.

V is TRBV5-4 and J is TRBJ2-1; weak D call: TRBD2 (5 bases). Germline values: CDR1 SGHNT, CDR2 YYREEE (reference sequence). V lost 3 bases to trimming and J lost 7 bases, with 8 bases between them. The CDR3 length is 12 residues. The DNA of the CDR3 is TGTGCCAGCAGCTGGAGGAAGAATGAGCAGTTCTTC. This sequence encodes CASSWRKNEQFF. The complete variable domain, with remaining parts taken from reference TRBV5-4 and TRBJ2-1, reads ETGVTQSPTHLIKTRGQQVTLRCSSQSGHNTVSWYQQALGQGPQFIFQYYREEENGRGNFPPRFSGLQFPNYSSELNVNALELDDSALYLCASSWRKNEQFFGPGTRLTVL.

V gene TRBV7-9 combines with J gene TRBJ2-7; maybe TRBD1 (6 bases). Trimming took 5 bases from V and 5 from J, leaving 19 bases between them. Germline CDR1 SEHNR, CDR2 FQNEAQ (reference sequence). The CDR3 is 15 amino acids. The CDR3 is CASSPSSRGSDEQYF. For the CDR3, the DNA is TGTGCCAGCAGCCCTAGCAGCAGGGGAAGCGACGAGCAGTACTTC.

The chain joins TRBV1 to TRBJ1-2. TRBV1 is given as a pseudogene. The length of the CDR3 is 12 residues. Written as DNA, the CDR3 is TGCACCAGCAGCCCAAACCGGGGTGGCTACACCTTC. It translates to CTSSPNRGGYTF.

The chain is built from TRBV6-1 and TRBJ2-3; 11 bases align to TRBD2. The junction had 11 bases not matched to a gene; V was cut back by 2 bases and J by 1 base. Germline values: CDR1 MNHNS, CDR2 SASEGT. The CDR3 is 19 amino acids. The DNA for the CDR3 is TGTGCCAGCAGTGAATCTTTAGCGGGGGGGCCGATCGGCACAGATACGCAGTATTTT. It yields the protein CASSESLAGGPIGTDTQYF.

The genes are TRBV12-5 and TRBJ1-2, with 8 bases identical to TRBD1. Germline V gene sequence: CDR1 LGHNT, CDR2 FRNRAP. This CDR3 comprises 14 residues. J was trimmed by 7 bases and V by 0 bases; bases with no gene match: 4. CDR3 sequence (DNA): TGTGCTAGTGGTTTGGTACAGGGGGAGGGTGGCTACACCTTC. Residues: CASGLVQGEGGYTF.

This clone turned up a few times. The CDR3 here is CASSLGQLQNIQYF. The CDR3 nucleotides are TGTGCCAGCAGCCTCGGACAGCTTCAAAACATTCAGTACTTC. The V and J genes are TRBV7-9 and TRBJ2-4; tentatively, D is TRBD1 (6 bases). The germline gives CDR1 SEHNR, CDR2 FQNEAQ (reference sequence). Trimming removed 5 bases at V and 5 bases at J, with 13 bases between. There are 14 residues in the CDR3.

The V and J genes are TRBV29-1 and TRBJ1-2; 8 bases map to TRBD1. The length of the CDR3 is 13 residues. J gave up 5 bases and V 3 bases, and 5 bases lay outside the gene matches. Germline CDR1 is SQVTM and CDR2 is ANQGSEA. The CDR3 is CSVDPQGAYGYTF. CDR3 nucleotide sequence: TGCAGCGTTGACCCGCAGGGGGCTTATGGCTACACCTTC.

The CDR3 nucleotides read TGTGCCACCAGCAGAGATCTTGGGAGGGACACTGAAGCTTTCTTT. It translates to CATSRDLGRDTEAFF. The rearrangement uses TRBV15 and TRBJ1-1; no firm D call. Germline assignment: CDR1 LNHNV and CDR2 YYDKDF (reference sequence). Trimming shortened V by 0 bases and J by 3 bases, and 11 bases separated the two germline ends. This CDR3 is 15 amino acids long.

DNA for the CDR3: TGTGCCAGCAGCCACGGACAGGGGACTATCGCCGGGGAGCTGTTTTTT. Translated, it gives CASSHGQGTIAGELFF. The chain carries TRBV7-9 and TRBJ2-2, with TRBD1 identical over 9 bases. From germline, CDR1 is SEHNR and CDR2 FQNEAQ (reference sequence). The CDR3 sequence is 16 residues long. V lost 5 bases, J lost 6 bases, and 10 bases stayed unmatched.

The chain joins TRBV10-3 to TRBJ1-1; unclear D gene. V was trimmed by 3 bases and J by 3 bases, leaving 5 bases between them. Germline V gene lookup returns CDR1 ENHRY and CDR2 SYGVKD. CDR3 length: 12 amino acids. DNA for the CDR3: TGTGCCATCAGTGAATCGGACACTGAAGCTTTCTTT. Protein sequence: CAISESDTEAFF.

The gene calls are TRBV27 and TRBJ2-7; D is unresolved. V dropped 2 bases and J dropped 2 bases, with 7 bases sitting between them. Germline V gene data show CDR1 as MNHEY and CDR2 as SMNVEV (reference sequence). The CDR3 consists of 13 residues. CDR3 sequence reads: CASSLARAYEQYF. DNA for the CDR3: TGTGCCAGCAGTTTAGCACGAGCCTACGAGCAGTACTTC.

The chain recombines TRBV5-1 with TRBJ2-1, with 9 bases aligning to TRBD1. CDR3 length: 13 residues. The germline V gene has CDR1 SGHRS and CDR2 YFSETQ. The ends lost 3 bases at V and 10 bases at J; junction bases unmatched: 5. The CDR3 DNA reads as TGCGCCAGCAGCTCCCCGACAGGGGGAGAGCAGTTCTTC. Its translation is CASSSPTGGEQFF.